Below, 12 T cell receptor beta chains from the same sample are listed, as sequenced in a study of cytomegalovirus exposure and HLA in healthy donors. Primers included in the PCR were 60 Vbeta and 13 Jbeta primers. The protocol was immunoSEQ multiplex PCR, while the TCRdb copy is restricted to in-frame clones and leaves out a portion. The sample has 160,000 or so clones, 60% to 80% seen once. The sample was PBMCs. These receptors originate from a man younger than 35 in good health and CMV-seropositive.

This clone appeared a single time. J is TRBJ2-2 and V is TRBV29-1; D may be TRBD1 (6 bases). The V and J ends lost 7 bases and 3 bases respectively, with 15 bases between them. Germline assignment: CDR1 SQVTM and CDR2 ANQGSEA. This CDR3 comprises 14 residues. The CDR3 spells CSATSAGDTGELFF. The CDR3 nucleotides read TGCAGCGCTACCTCGGCAGGGGACACCGGGGAGCTGTTTTTT.

The V call is TRBV30, the J call TRBJ1-1; 9 bases agree with TRBD1. Germline V gene lookup returns CDR1 GTSNPN and CDR2 SVGIG (reference sequence). V lost 0 bases, J lost 4 bases, and 12 bases stayed unmatched. The CDR3 totals 17 residues. The CDR3 nucleotides read TGTGCCTGGAGTGTTGGGACAGGGTTGGGAGTGGGCACTGAAGCTTTCTTT. It yields the protein CAWSVGTGLGVGTEAFF.

The rearrangement joins TRBV6-5 to TRBJ1-5; D call uncertain. Per germline, CDR1 MNHEY and CDR2 SVGAGI. CDR3 size: 13 residues. Trimming took 0 bases from V and 7 from J, leaving 7 bases between them. The CDR3 here is CASSYSREQPQHF. The CDR3 DNA reads as TGTGCCAGCAGTTACTCGAGAGAACAGCCCCAGCATTTT.

V usage is TRBV6-1 and J usage is TRBJ1-1, with D possibly TRBD1 on 5 matching bases. With 7 bases removed from V and 0 bases from J, the gap between germline ends came to 15 bases. The CDR3 length is 15 residues. Germline V gene sequence: CDR1 MNHNS, CDR2 SASEGT. The CDR3 spells CASIGGAGLNTEAFF. CDR3 DNA sequence: TGTGCCAGCATAGGTGGGGCAGGGTTGAACACTGAAGCTTTCTTT.

The gene calls are TRBV5-1 and TRBJ2-5; TRBD2 aligns across 7 bases. The V gene end was trimmed by 2 bases and the J gene end by 5 bases; junction bases not matched to a gene: 9. The V gene's germline CDR1 is SGHRS and CDR2 YFSETQ. The CDR3 length is 15 residues. The CDR3 is CASSLGGRAGETQYF. DNA for the CDR3: TGCGCCAGCAGCTTAGGTGGGAGGGCCGGGGAGACCCAGTACTTC.

This clone was seen a few times. CDR3 protein: CASSYDSTHTDTQYF. CDR3 DNA: TGTGCCAGCAGCTACGACAGTACTCACACAGATACGCAGTATTTT. The chain links TRBV5-4 to TRBJ2-3, with D perhaps matching TRBD1 (5 bases). This CDR3 contains 15 residues. Germline CDR1 SGHNT, CDR2 YYREEE (reference sequence). The ends were cut back, 3 bases at V and 2 bases at J, with 13 bases in the middle.

The CDR3 bases are TGTGCCAGCAGCTTGGGAGGGTCTAGCAATCAGCCCCAGCATTTT. It codes for CASSLGGSSNQPQHF. The chain combines TRBV11-3 with TRBJ1-5, with D unclear. Trimming shortened V by 3 bases and J by 0 bases, and 9 bases separated the two germline ends. The CDR3 has 15 residues. From germline, CDR1 is SGHNT and CDR2 YENEEA. The full variable domain, completed using reference TRBV11-3 and TRBJ1-5, is EAGVVQSPRYKIIEKKQPVAFWCNPISGHNTLYWYLQNLGQGPELLIRYENEEAVDDSQLPKDRFSAERLKGVDSTLKIQPAELGDSAVYLCASSLGGSSNQPQHFGDGTRLSIL.

The chain uses TRBV5-4 and TRBJ1-2; D might be TRBD1 (6 bases). The CDR3 is made up of 18 amino acids. The germline CDR1 and CDR2 sequences are SGHNT and YYREEE (reference sequence). The V and J ends lost 4 bases and 4 bases respectively, with 26 bases between them. The CDR3 sequence is CASSPNRGRLGGIYGYTF. The CDR3 region has the DNA TGTGCCAGCAGCCCCAATCGGGGCCGTTTAGGGGGTATCTATGGCTACACCTTC. Full variable domain (rest looked up from reference TRBV5-4 and TRBJ1-2): ETGVTQSPTHLIKTRGQQVTLRCSSQSGHNTVSWYQQALGQGPQFIFQYYREEENGRGNFPPRFSGLQFPNYSSELNVNALELDDSALYLCASSPNRGRLGGIYGYTFGSGTRLTVV.

V usage is TRBV7-9 and J usage is TRBJ1-2; 7 bases match TRBD1. Germline assignment: CDR1 SEHNR and CDR2 FQNEAQ (reference sequence). The CDR3 contains 16 residues. V trimming: 0 bases; J trimming: 6 bases; junction bases outside the gene matches: 10. CDR3 protein: CASSLAAGAGGHGYTF. CDR3 in DNA: TGTGCCAGCAGCTTAGCGGCTGGGGCAGGGGGTCATGGCTACACCTTC. Filled out from reference TRBV7-9 and TRBJ1-2, the complete variable domain reads DTGVSQNPRHKITKRGQNVTFRCDPISEHNRLYWYRQTLGQGPEFLTYFQNEAQLEKSRLLSDRFSAERPKGSFSTLEIQRTEQGDSAMYLCASSLAAGAGGHGYTFGSGTRLTVV.

J is TRBJ2-1 and V is TRBV7-2; 8 positions match TRBD2. From germline, CDR1 is SGHTA and CDR2 FQGNSA. V was clipped by 0 bases and J by 0 bases; unmatched bases: 7. CDR3 length: 18 amino acids. CDR3 amino acids: CASSLALLAGSSYNEQFF. The CDR3 DNA is TGTGCCAGCAGCTTAGCACTCCTAGCGGGCAGCTCCTACAATGAGCAGTTCTTC.

Only a few counts were recorded for this clone. V gene TRBV11-2 combines with J gene TRBJ2-3; 8 nucleotides match TRBD2. Germline lookup yields CDR1 SGHAT and CDR2 FQNNGV. The ends lost 5 bases at V and 5 bases at J; junction bases unmatched: 6. The CDR3 runs to 14 residues. The CDR3 sequence: CASSTGGRIDTQYF. CDR3 DNA: TGTGCCAGCAGCACGGGCGGGAGGATAGATACGCAGTATTTT.

The rearrangement uses TRBV2 and TRBJ2-1, with 8 bases lining up with TRBD2. The CDR3 has 13 amino acids. Germline V gene data show CDR1 as SNHLY and CDR2 as FYNNEI. Trimming took 3 bases from V and 9 from J; bases not matched to a gene: 4. The CDR3 is CASSEERELEQFF. CDR3 DNA sequence: TGTGCCAGCAGTGAGGAGCGGGAGCTTGAGCAGTTCTTC.